The rows below give T cell receptor beta chains drawn from one sample of a study of OX40 agonist ivuxolimab in advanced cancers. Data came from immunoSEQ multiplex PCR; TCRdb stores just in-frame clones and leaves some out. Among some 50,000 clones, 70% to 90% were seen once, and the ten largest hold roughly an eighth. The sample was CD4+ or CD8+ T cells sorted from blood, taken in a trial of the OX40 agonist ivuxolimab. The receptor source for this set is an adult with an advanced solid tumor such as melanoma, head and neck, liver or kidney cancer. The CDR3 runs from the conserved cysteine through the conserved F or W.

V,J,CDR3
TRBV5-1,TRBJ2-3,CASSLGRVTDTQYF
TRBV20-1,TRBJ2-1,CSAASLAQKFF
TRBV5-1,TRBJ2-1,CASSRESDEQFF
TRBV6-5,TRBJ1-6,CASRTDRGNSPLHF
TRBV5-1,TRBJ2-2,CASSFESPGELFF
TRBV5-8,TRBJ2-1,CASSLVLVWSEQFF
TRBV18,TRBJ1-2,CASSPDRVYGYTF
TRBV29-1,TRBJ1-1,CSVDAPITNTEAFF
TRBV6-5,TRBJ1-2,CASSYSSGQDYGYTF
TRBV4-1,TRBJ2-4,CASSHPGESKNIQYF
TRBV18,TRBJ2-7,CASSPGVDYEQYF
TRBV9,TRBJ2-3,CASSVVGTRDTQYF
TRBV11-3,TRBJ2-1,CASSTGTSGFNEQFF
TRBV7-2,TRBJ1-2,CASSPRQGRGYTF
TRBV14,TRBJ2-7,CASSADRESPYEQYF
TRBV29-1,TRBJ2-5,CSAHRSQETQYF
TRBV19,TRBJ1-5,CASSRGDGGNQPQHF
TRBV5-6,TRBJ2-1,CASRQRGSFYEQFF
TRBV4-1,TRBJ2-2,CASSQAQGMNTGELFF
TRBV4-1,TRBJ1-4,CASSQDSGSTNEKLFF
TRBV19,TRBJ2-7,CASSTGGGGRYEQYF
TRBV5-6,TRBJ2-2,CASSLWPSEAVGELFF
TRBV14,TRBJ2-3,CASSQIAGGPQDTQYF
TRBV15,TRBJ2-2,CATSRGLAGETGELFF
TRBV30,TRBJ1-1,CAWKVELTNTEAFF
TRBV2,TRBJ1-2,CASSRTIRQGSGYTF
TRBV5-6,TRBJ2-2,CASSYRTQGLVYTGELFF
TRBV18,TRBJ2-7,CASSPRGTSGGSSYEQYF
TRBV2,TRBJ2-1,CASTQEGIPSSYNEQFF
TRBV6-5,TRBJ2-1,CASSSGLGRSNEQFF
TRBV10-3,TRBJ2-7,CAISDRGTDTYEQYF